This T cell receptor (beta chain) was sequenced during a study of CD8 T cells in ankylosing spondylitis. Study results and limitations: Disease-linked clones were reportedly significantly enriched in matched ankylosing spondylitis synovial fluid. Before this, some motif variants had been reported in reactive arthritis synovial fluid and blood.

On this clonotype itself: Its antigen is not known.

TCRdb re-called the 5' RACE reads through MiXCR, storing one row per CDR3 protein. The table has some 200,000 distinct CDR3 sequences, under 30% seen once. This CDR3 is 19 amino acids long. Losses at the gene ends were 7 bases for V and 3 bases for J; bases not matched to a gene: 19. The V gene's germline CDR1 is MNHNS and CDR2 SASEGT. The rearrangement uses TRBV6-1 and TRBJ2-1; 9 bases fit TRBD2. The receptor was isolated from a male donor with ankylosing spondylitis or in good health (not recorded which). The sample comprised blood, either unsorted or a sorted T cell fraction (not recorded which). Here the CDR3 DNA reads TGTGCCAGCACCTATAGATTCCCCTTAGCGGGAGTGAACTACAATGAGCAGTTCTTC. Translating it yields CASTYRFPLAGVNYNEQFF.